This TCR beta chain was identified in a study of long-term antiretroviral therapy in people with HIV. Points from the study as a whole: Post-ART samples showed increased diversity that remained below transplant donor control levels. Possibly under older ART regimens, blood was drawn between the mid-2000s and the late 2010s. Pre-ART expanded clones dominated the repertoire at every time point.

At survey level, the immunoSEQ assay was run in its v3.0 version. Profiling relied on immunoSEQ multiplex PCR, and the TCRdb table lists in-frame clones only, not all of them. The sample has more than 20,000 clones; around four fifths are singletons. Specimens held roughly 0.9-10 million cryopreserved PBMC prior to DNA extraction. This CDR3 is built from 14 residues. Germline CDR1 reads MNHEY; CDR2 reads SMNVEV (reference sequence). V lost 3 bases to trimming and J lost 4 bases, with 10 bases between them. With respect to this clone: Its antigen is undetermined.

This sequence joins TRBV27 and TRBJ2-1, with D possibly TRBD1 on 5 matching bases. This sample comprised unsorted PBMCs, obtained approximately 4 years after starting antiretroviral therapy. The source of this sequence is a man between 18 and 35 years old with HIV. The CDR3 sequence: CASSFVDSYNEQFF. The CDR3 DNA follows: TGTGCCAGCAGTTTTGTCGACAGTTACAATGAGCAGTTCTTC.